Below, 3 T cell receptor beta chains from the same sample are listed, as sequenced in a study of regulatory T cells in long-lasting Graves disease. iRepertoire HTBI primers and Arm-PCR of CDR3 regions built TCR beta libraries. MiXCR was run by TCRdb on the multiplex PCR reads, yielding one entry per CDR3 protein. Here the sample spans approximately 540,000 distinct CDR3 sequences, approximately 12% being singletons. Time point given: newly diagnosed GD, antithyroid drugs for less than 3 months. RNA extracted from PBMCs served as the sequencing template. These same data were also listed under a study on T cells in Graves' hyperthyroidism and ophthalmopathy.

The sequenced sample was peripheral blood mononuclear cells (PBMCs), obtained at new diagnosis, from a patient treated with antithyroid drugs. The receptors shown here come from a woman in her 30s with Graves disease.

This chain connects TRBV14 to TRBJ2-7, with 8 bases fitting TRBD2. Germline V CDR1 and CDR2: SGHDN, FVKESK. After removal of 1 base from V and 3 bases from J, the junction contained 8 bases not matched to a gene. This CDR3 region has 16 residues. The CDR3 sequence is CASSQGLRLAGYEQYF. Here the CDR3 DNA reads TGTGCCAGCAGCCAAGGTTTGAGGCTAGCGGGCTACGAGCAGTACTTC.

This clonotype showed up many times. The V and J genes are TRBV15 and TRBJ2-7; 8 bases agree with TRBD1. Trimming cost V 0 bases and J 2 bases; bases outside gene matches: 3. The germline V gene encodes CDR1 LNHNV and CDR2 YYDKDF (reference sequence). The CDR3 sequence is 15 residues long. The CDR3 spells CATSRERQGTYEQYF. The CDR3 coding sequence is TGTGCCACCAGCAGAGAAAGACAGGGGACCTACGAGCAGTACTTC.

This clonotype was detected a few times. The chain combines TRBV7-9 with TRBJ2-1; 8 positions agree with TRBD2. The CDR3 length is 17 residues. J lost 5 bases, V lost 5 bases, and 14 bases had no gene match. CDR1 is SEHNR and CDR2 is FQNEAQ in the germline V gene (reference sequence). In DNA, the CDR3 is TGTGCCAGCAGCCGGTTTATTTCTAGCGGGCGCGACAATGAGCAGTTCTTC. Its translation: CASSRFISSGRDNEQFF.